This T cell receptor (beta chain) stems from a study of cytomegalovirus exposure and HLA in healthy donors. Primers for the PCR totalled 60 Vbeta and 13 Jbeta. Assay: immunoSEQ multiplex PCR; the TCRdb copy retains only in-frame clones and omits some. The sample lists 30,000 to 40,000 clones, 90% seen once, with approximately 2.6% in the top ten. CDR1 and CDR2 (germline): SGHVS, FQNEAQ. CDR3 length: 13 amino acids. The ends were cut back, 4 bases at V and 3 bases at J, with 9 bases in the middle. Comments on this clone: Its antigen is still unknown.

Broader study findings: The study designated around 150 TCR beta chains cytomegalovirus-associated. One variant, a missense change in DCLRE1C, was linked in a later analysis to TCR beta V- and J-gene trimming. TRBV6-2, TRBV6-3 and other indistinguishable V segments were excluded.

The source material was PBMCs. The chain joins TRBV7-8 to TRBJ1-1; D call uncertain. This sequence originates from a woman aged 18-29 years in good health and CMV-seronegative. CDR3 region: CASSYQLYTEAFF. The CDR3 DNA is TGTGCCAGCAGCTATCAACTGTACACTGAAGCTTTCTTT.